These 21 T cell receptor beta chains were all obtained from the same sample, sequenced in a study of T cells in Graves' hyperthyroidism and ophthalmopathy. Using RNA transcripts as the source, TCR beta CDR3 regions were amplified. TCR CDR3 underwent first-round RT-PCR with the HTBI primer set. Via MiXCR, TCRdb re-called the multiplex PCR reads, giving one row per CDR3 protein. Found here are around 660,000 distinct CDR3 sequences, 45% of them singletons; the top ten hold about 7.2%. The specimen sequenced was peripheral blood or thyroid tissue (not recorded which). These receptors all come from an adult man with Graves' disease, either hyperthyroidism or ophthalmopathy (not recorded which).

To note about this clonotype: A much bigger clone sits one base away, suggesting this may be a read error. V is TRBV10-3 and J is TRBJ1-5, with D unclear. The CDR3 runs to 13 residues. The V gene lost 5 bases and the J gene lost 4 bases, with 9 bases spanning the gap. Germline lookup yields CDR1 ENHRY and CDR2 SYGVKD. CDR3 sequence: CAISPAENQPQHF. The CDR3 nucleotides read TGTGCCATCAGTCCGGCGGAGAATCAGCCCCAGCATTTT.

The chain has TRBV12-3 or TRBV12-4 and TRBJ2-2; TRBD1 is a possible D gene (5 bases). V lost 3 bases to trimming and J lost 6 bases, with 11 bases between them. This CDR3 is 14 amino acids long. The CDR3 spells CASSFNRFSGELFF. The CDR3 DNA follows: TGTGCCAGCAGTTTTAACAGGTTTTCCGGGGAGCTGTTTTTT.

Many counts were recorded for this clonotype. The CDR3 coding sequence is TGTGCCAGCAGCTTAGCACAGGGGGCGAGCGAAAAACTGTTTTTT. It codes for CASSLAQGASEKLFF. The rearrangement uses TRBV7-8 and TRBJ1-4; 9 nucleotides align to TRBD1. The V gene end was trimmed by 0 bases and the J gene end by 8 bases; junction bases not matched to a gene: 4. The CDR3 is 15 amino acids. From germline, CDR1 is SGHVS and CDR2 FQNEAQ.

The chain joins TRBV2 to TRBJ1-1; 10 nucleotides match TRBD1. CDR1 and CDR2 (germline): SNHLY, FYNNEI. V lost 4 bases and J lost 3; bases outside the gene matches: 17. CDR3 size: 19 residues. The CDR3 nucleotides read TGTGCCAGCAGTGTCGGACCGGGACAGGGGAATCTTCGGTACACTGAAGCTTTCTTT. Amino acids: CASSVGPGQGNLRYTEAFF.

This clonotype was counted only a few times. Mismatch with germline at one junction end may stem from a read error. The J gene is TRBJ1-2, the V gene TRBV10-3; D might be TRBD1 (5 bases). Germline V gene sequence: CDR1 ENHRY, CDR2 SYGVKD. The CDR3 length is 14 residues. The CDR3 DNA reads TGTGCCAGCAGTTTTGCCAGGGTCGGCGATGGCTACACCTTC. Translating it yields CASSFARVGDGYTF.

In this sample, this clonotype turned up a few times. The chain uses TRBV6-6 and TRBJ2-7, with D perhaps TRBD1 (5 bases). This CDR3 region has 14 residues. The V and J ends lost 7 bases and 5 bases respectively, with 18 bases between them. Per germline, CDR1 MNHNY and CDR2 SVGAGI (reference sequence). CDR3 region: CASNSRGRVHEQYF. For the CDR3, the DNA is TGTGCCAGCAACAGTAGAGGCAGGGTCCACGAGCAGTACTTC.

This clonotype came up a few times. The chain links TRBV7-2 to TRBJ1-3; D is unclear. V shed 5 bases and J shed 0 bases, with 14 bases lying between them. Germline values: CDR1 SGHTA, CDR2 FQGNSA. The CDR3 length is 16 residues. CDR3 coding DNA: TGTGCCAGCAGCCCTTACGACGGTTTCTCTGGAAACACCATATATTTT. This encodes CASSPYDGFSGNTIYF.

The chain joins TRBV10-3 to TRBJ1-2, with D possibly matching TRBD1 (5 bases). V lost 3 bases, J lost 2 bases, and 10 bases lay in between. The length of the CDR3 is 14 residues. Germline loops: CDR1 ENHRY, CDR2 SYGVKD. The CDR3: CAISEIGGNYGYTF. The CDR3 nucleotides are TGTGCCATCAGTGAAATTGGGGGGAACTATGGCTACACCTTC.

This chain joins TRBV15 and TRBJ1-5; perhaps TRBD1 as D (5 bases). The CDR3 extends over 16 amino acids. V shed 0 bases and J shed 2 bases, with 11 bases lying between them. In germline, CDR1 is LNHNV, CDR2 YYDKDF (reference sequence). The CDR3, as DNA: TGTGCCACCAGCAGAGAATATCCGGGGGGCAATCAGCCCCAGCATTTT. As protein: CATSREYPGGNQPQHF.

This chain links TRBV29-1 with TRBJ2-7, with D possibly being TRBD1 (6 bases). CDR1 and CDR2 from the germline V gene are SQVTM and ANQGSEA. Trimming removed 1 base from V and 6 bases from J, with 13 bases in between. CDR3 size: 13 residues. The CDR3 loop reads CSVEGGLEGEQYF. CDR3 DNA sequence: TGCAGCGTTGAAGGGGGGCTAGAAGGCGAGCAGTACTTC.

This clonotype was seen a single time. The chain links TRBV2 to TRBJ2-5; D is ambiguous. Per germline, CDR1 SNHLY and CDR2 FYNNEI. Trimming took 1 base from V and 1 from J, leaving 7 bases between them. The CDR3 extends over 14 amino acids. This CDR3 reads CASSEGGVQETQYF. The CDR3 DNA sequence: TGTGCCAGCAGTGAAGGCGGAGTCCAAGAGACCCAGTACTTC.

This CDR3 is CSARPSGTGRIGNTEAFF. For the CDR3, the DNA is TGCAGTGCTAGACCTTCTGGGACAGGGCGAATTGGGAACACTGAAGCTTTCTTT. V usage is TRBV20-1 and J usage is TRBJ1-1; 9 bases agree with TRBD1. Germline lookup yields CDR1 DFQATT and CDR2 SNEGSKA (reference sequence). CDR3 length: 18 residues. Germline trimming cut 2 bases from V and 1 base from J; bases unmatched to any gene: 14.

The V call is TRBV2, the J call TRBJ2-3; tentative D call: TRBD1 (6 bases). Germline V lookup: CDR1 SNHLY, CDR2 FYNNEI. The CDR3 has 15 residues. V was trimmed by 6 bases and J by 2 bases, leaving 15 bases between them. Here the CDR3 reads CASSLGGFHTDTQYF. The CDR3, as DNA: TGTGCCAGCAGCTTAGGGGGTTTCCACACAGATACGCAGTATTTT.

This clonotype has more than one count but fewer than ten. CDR3 protein: CSVQQGESEKLFF. The CDR3, as DNA: TGCAGCGTACAACAGGGGGAGAGTGAAAAACTGTTTTTT. V is TRBV29-1 and J is TRBJ1-4; 8 bases fit TRBD1. Germline CDR1 SQVTM, CDR2 ANQGSEA. The CDR3 totals 13 residues. The V segment lost 6 bases and the J segment 7 bases; nucleotides outside the gene matches: 7.

This clonotype was counted a few times. This rearrangement joins TRBV7-6 to TRBJ1-2; 8 bases map to TRBD1. J gave up 7 bases and V 9 bases, and 4 bases lay outside the gene matches. From germline, CDR1 is SGHVS and CDR2 FNYEAQ. The CDR3 spans 11 residues. CDR3 loop: CARTGESGYTF. The CDR3 bases are TGTGCCAGGACAGGGGAGAGTGGCTACACCTTC. The full variable domain, completed using reference TRBV7-6 and TRBJ1-2, is GAGVSQSPRYKVTKRGQDVALRCDPISGHVSLYWYRQALGQGPEFLTYFNYEAQQDKSGLPNDRFSAERPEGSISTLTIQRTEQRDSAMYRCARTGESGYTFGSGTRLTVV.

The rearrangement uses TRBV10-3 and TRBJ1-2; TRBD1 is a possible D gene (5 bases). Trimming removed 10 bases from V and 8 bases from J, with 20 bases in between. The CDR3 totals 13 residues. The germline gives CDR1 ENHRY, CDR2 SYGVKD. DNA of the CDR3: TGTGCCAGCTCACCACTGAGAGGGGAAGGCTACACCTTC. It specifies CASSPLRGEGYTF.

The chain uses TRBV7-9 and TRBJ2-5; TRBD2 aligns across 10 bases. CDR1 is SEHNR and CDR2 is FQNEAQ in the germline V gene (reference sequence). V was clipped by 5 bases and J by 0 bases; unmatched bases: 6. There are 16 residues in the CDR3. The CDR3 nucleotides are TGTGCCAGCAGCACAGCCGGGACTAGCGACCAAGAGACCCAGTACTTC. It yields the protein CASSTAGTSDQETQYF.

The CDR3 region is CASSLSAGASGYTF. The CDR3 bases are TGTGCCAGCAGTTTATCTGCAGGGGCTTCTGGCTACACCTTC. The V call is TRBV2, the J call TRBJ1-2; D is perhaps TRBD1 (6 bases). V gave up 5 bases and J gave up 7 bases, with 17 bases separating them. This CDR3 is built from 14 residues. Germline loops: CDR1 SNHLY, CDR2 FYNNEI.

The genes are TRBV5-1 and TRBJ2-3; D unclear. Germline assignment: CDR1 SGHRS and CDR2 YFSETQ. The ends were cut back, 3 bases at V and 4 bases at J, with 6 bases in the middle. The CDR3 is 12 amino acids. CDR3 nucleotides: TGCGCCAGCAGCTACATAGCAGATACGCAGTATTTT. It specifies CASSYIADTQYF. Looking up the rest from reference TRBV5-1 and TRBJ2-3 gives the full variable domain: KAGVTQTPRYLIKTRGQQVTLSCSPISGHRSVSWYQQTPGQGLQFLFEYFSETQRNKGNFPGRFSGRQFSNSRSEMNVSTLELGDSALYLCASSYIADTQYFGPGTRLTVL.

The chain carries TRBV29-1 and TRBJ1-5; D remains ambiguous. CDR1 SQVTM and CDR2 ANQGSEA come from the germline V gene. V shed 2 bases and J shed 3 bases, with 11 bases lying between them. This CDR3 has 14 amino acids. The CDR3 region is CSVETRELNQPQHF. The CDR3 DNA sequence: TGCAGCGTTGAAACTCGGGAGCTCAATCAGCCCCAGCATTTT.

This clonotype came up a few times. The chain carries TRBV7-8 and TRBJ2-5, with 10 bases identical to TRBD2. With 1 base clipped from V and 5 bases from J, the junction kept 4 bases outside the gene matches. Germline V CDR1 and CDR2: SGHVS, FQNEAQ. The CDR3 is 15 residues long. The CDR3 spells CASSLELAGRETQYF. The CDR3 coding sequence is TGTGCCAGCAGCTTAGAACTAGCGGGAAGGGAGACCCAGTACTTC.